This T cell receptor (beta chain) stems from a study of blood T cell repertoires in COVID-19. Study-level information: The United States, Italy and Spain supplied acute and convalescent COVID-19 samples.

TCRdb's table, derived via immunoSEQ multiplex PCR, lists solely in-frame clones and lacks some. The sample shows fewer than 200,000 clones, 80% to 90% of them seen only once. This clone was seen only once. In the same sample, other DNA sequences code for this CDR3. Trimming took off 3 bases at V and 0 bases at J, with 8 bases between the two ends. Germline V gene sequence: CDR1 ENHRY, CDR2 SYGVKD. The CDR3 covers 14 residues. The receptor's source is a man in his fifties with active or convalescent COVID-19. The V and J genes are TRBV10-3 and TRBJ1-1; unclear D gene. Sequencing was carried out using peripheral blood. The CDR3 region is CAISDLGMNTEAFF. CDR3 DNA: TGTGCCATCAGTGATTTGGGCATGAACACTGAAGCTTTCTTT.